The sequence of this T cell receptor beta chain was determined in a study of blood T cell repertoires in COVID-19. From germline, CDR1 is MDHEN and CDR2 SYDVKM. The CDR3 contains 14 residues. Trimming took 10 bases from V and 4 from J; bases not matched to a gene: 6. Assay: immunoSEQ multiplex PCR; the TCRdb copy retains only in-frame clones and omits some. Here the sample spans about 260,000 clones, roughly 88% being singletons. What was sequenced was peripheral blood. The chain combines TRBV28 with TRBJ2-3, with TRBD1 identical over 12 bases. This clonotype originated in a woman aged 65 to 85 with COVID-19, enrolled during active disease. CDR3 protein: CANSGQGAADTQYF. In DNA form, the CDR3 reads TGTGCCAATTCGGGACAGGGGGCCGCAGATACGCAGTATTTT.